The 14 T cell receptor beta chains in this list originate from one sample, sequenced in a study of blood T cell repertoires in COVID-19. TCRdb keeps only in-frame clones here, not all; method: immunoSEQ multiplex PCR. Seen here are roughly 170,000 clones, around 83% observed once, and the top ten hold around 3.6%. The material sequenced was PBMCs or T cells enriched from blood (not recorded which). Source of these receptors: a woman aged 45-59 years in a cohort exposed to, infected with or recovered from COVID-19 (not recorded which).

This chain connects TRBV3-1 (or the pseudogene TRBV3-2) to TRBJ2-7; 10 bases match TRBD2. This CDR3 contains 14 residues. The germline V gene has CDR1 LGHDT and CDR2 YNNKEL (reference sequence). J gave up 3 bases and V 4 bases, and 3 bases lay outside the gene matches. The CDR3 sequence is CASSPRLAGYEQYF. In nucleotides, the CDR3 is TGTGCCAGCAGCCCCCGACTAGCGGGCTACGAGCAGTACTTC.

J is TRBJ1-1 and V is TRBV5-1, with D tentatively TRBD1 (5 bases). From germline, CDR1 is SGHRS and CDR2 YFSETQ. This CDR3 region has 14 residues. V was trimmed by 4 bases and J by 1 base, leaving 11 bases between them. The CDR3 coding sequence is TGCGCCAGCAGCGGAATGACAGAGAACACTGAAGCTTTCTTT. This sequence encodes CASSGMTENTEAFF.

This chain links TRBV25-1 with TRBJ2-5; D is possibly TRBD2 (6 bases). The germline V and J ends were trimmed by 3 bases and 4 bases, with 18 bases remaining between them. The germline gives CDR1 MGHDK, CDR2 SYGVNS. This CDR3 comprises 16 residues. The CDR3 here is CASSDLGGWGGETQYF. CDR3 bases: TGTGCCAGCAGTGATTTGGGGGGTTGGGGAGGAGAGACCCAGTACTTC.

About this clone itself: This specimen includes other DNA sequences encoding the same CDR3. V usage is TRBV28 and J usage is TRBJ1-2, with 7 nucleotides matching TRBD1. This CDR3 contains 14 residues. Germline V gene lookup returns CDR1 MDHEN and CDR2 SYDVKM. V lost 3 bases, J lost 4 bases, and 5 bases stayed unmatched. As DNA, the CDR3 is TGTGCCAGCAGTTTGACGGGACAGAGCTATGGCTACACCTTC. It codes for CASSLTGQSYGYTF.

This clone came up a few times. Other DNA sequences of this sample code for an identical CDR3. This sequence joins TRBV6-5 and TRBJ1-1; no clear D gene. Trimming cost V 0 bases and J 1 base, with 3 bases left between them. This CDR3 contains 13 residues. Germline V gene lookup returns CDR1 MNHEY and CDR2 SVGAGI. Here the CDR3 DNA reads TGTGCCAGCAGTTACTCACAGAACACTGAAGCTTTCTTT. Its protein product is CASSYSQNTEAFF.

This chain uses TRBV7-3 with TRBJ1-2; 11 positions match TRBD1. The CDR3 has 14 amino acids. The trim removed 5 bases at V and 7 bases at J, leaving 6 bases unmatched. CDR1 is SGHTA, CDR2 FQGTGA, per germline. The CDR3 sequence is CASSQGTGGGGYTF. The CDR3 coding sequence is TGTGCCAGCAGCCAGGGGACAGGGGGAGGTGGCTACACCTTC.

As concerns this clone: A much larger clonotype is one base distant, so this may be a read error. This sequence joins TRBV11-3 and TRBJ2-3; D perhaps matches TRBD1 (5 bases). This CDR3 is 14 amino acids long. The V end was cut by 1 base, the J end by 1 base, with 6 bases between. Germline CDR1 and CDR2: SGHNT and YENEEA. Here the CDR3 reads CASSLGRGTDTQYF. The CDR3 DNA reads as TGTGCCAGCAGCTTAGGCAGGGGCACAGATACGCAGTATTTT.

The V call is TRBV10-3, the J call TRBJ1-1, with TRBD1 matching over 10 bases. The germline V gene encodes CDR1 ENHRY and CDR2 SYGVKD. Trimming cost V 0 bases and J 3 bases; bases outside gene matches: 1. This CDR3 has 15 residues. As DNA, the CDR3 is TGTGCCATCAGTGAGTCGGGACAGGGGTACACTGAAGCTTTCTTT. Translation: CAISESGQGYTEAFF.

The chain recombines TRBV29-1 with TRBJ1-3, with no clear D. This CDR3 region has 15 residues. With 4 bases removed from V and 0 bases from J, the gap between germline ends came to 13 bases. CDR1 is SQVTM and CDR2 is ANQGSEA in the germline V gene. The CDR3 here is CSVVAAPSSGNTIYF. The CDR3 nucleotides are TGCAGCGTTGTGGCCGCACCTAGCTCTGGAAACACCATATATTTT.

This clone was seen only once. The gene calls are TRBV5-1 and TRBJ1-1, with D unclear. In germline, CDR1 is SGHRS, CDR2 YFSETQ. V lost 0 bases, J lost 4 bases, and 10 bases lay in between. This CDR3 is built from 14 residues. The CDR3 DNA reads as TGCGCCAGCAGCTTGGCCCCGGGAGGCACTGAAGCTTTCTTT. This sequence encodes CASSLAPGGTEAFF.

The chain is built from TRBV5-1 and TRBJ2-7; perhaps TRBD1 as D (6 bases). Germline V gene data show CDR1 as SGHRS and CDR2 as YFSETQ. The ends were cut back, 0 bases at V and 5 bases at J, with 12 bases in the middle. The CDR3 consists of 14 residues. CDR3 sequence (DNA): TGCGCCAGCAGCTTGGGGACAGATCATAACGAGCAGTACTTC. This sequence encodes CASSLGTDHNEQYF. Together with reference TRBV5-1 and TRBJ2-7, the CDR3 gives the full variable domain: KAGVTQTPRYLIKTRGQQVTLSCSPISGHRSVSWYQQTPGQGLQFLFEYFSETQRNKGNFPGRFSGRQFSNSRSEMNVSTLELGDSALYLCASSLGTDHNEQYFGPGTRLTVT.

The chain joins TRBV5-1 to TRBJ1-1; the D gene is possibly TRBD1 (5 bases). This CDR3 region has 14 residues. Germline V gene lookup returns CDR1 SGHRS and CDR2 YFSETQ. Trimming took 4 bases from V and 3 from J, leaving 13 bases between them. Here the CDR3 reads CASSPGLSDTEAFF. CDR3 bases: TGCGCCAGCAGCCCGGGACTCTCTGACACTGAAGCTTTCTTT. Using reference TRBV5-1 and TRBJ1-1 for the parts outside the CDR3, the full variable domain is KAGVTQTPRYLIKTRGQQVTLSCSPISGHRSVSWYQQTPGQGLQFLFEYFSETQRNKGNFPGRFSGRQFSNSRSEMNVSTLELGDSALYLCASSPGLSDTEAFFGQGTRLTVV.

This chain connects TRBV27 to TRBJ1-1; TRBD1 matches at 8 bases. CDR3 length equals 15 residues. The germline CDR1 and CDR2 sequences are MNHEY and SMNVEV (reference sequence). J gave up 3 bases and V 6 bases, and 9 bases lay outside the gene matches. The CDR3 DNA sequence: TGTGCCAGCAGCCCTCGACAGGGGTGGGACACTGAAGCTTTCTTT. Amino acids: CASSPRQGWDTEAFF.

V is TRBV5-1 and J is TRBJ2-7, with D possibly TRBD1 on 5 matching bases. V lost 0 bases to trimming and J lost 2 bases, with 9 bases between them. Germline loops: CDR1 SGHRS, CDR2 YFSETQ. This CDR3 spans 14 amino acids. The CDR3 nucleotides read TGCGCCAGCAGCTTGGCGGGCAGGGCCTACGAGCAGTACTTC. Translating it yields CASSLAGRAYEQYF.